In this sample, the clone carrying this TCR beta chain turned up many times. This sample was taken from a study of regulatory T cells in long-lasting Graves disease. Study-level background: Antithyroid drug exposure in newly diagnosed Graves' patients had lasted under 3 months.

Germline CDR1 and CDR2: SNHLY and FYNNEI. The CDR3 has 17 residues. The V end was cut by 7 bases, the J end by 3 bases, with 23 bases between. Time point noted: newly diagnosed GD, antithyroid drugs for less than 3 months. Following extraction of RNA from PBMCs, that RNA was used to make the TCR library. Construction of TCR beta libraries relied on iRepertoire HTBI primers and on Arm-PCR targeting CDR3 regions. TCRdb reanalysed the multiplex PCR reads using MiXCR and keeps one entry per CDR3 protein. The data hold 420,000 or so distinct CDR3 sequences, with 15% to 20% observed a single time. The same sample was also studied in work on T cells in Graves' hyperthyroidism and ophthalmopathy.

The chain recombines TRBV2 with TRBJ2-3; TRBD1 is a possible D gene (5 bases). This clonotype was obtained from a woman younger than 30 with Graves disease. The sample was peripheral blood mononuclear cells (PBMCs), taken at new diagnosis, from a patient treated with antithyroid drugs. The CDR3 DNA is TGTGCCAGCATAAAGATAGGGGTAGGAGTAGGGACAGATACGCAGTATTTT. Translated: CASIKIGVGVGTDTQYF.